This T cell receptor (beta chain) was profiled in a study of T-cell reconstitution after alpha-beta-depleted transplantation in children. Study-level points and caveats: One year after transplant, T-cell counts and diversity came mostly from newly produced T cells. In some patients, recipient T cells and intrathymic progenitors surviving conditioning explained high day-60 diversity.

Worth noting for this clonotype: The antigen remains unidentified.

There are 16 residues in the CDR3. Germline V gene lookup returns CDR1 SGHRS and CDR2 YFSETQ. V shed 5 bases, J shed 0 bases, and the junction held 5 bases outside the gene matches. Preparing the TCRbeta library involved the use of unique molecular identifiers. A single record per CDR3 protein comes from TCRdb applying MiXCR to the PCR reads. Here the sample spans roughly 490,000 distinct CDR3 sequences, approximately 10% being singletons. The sample was PBMCs, mostly from graft donor cells, taken 180 days after TCRalphabeta/CD19-depleted stem cell transplant. The chain combines TRBV5-1 with TRBJ2-1; TRBD2 aligns across 10 bases. The clonotype originates from a female patient between 2 and 15 years old who had a stem cell transplant for aplastic anemia, so the T cells may come from the graft donor. As DNA, the CDR3 is TGCGCCAGCAGGACTAGCGGGCTTAGCTCCTACAATGAGCAGTTCTTC. It is translated as CASRTSGLSSYNEQFF.